Sequencing of this T cell receptor beta chain was carried out in a study of T cells in Graves' hyperthyroidism and ophthalmopathy. Many counts were recorded for this clonotype. These patients, aged 18 to 65, had recently diagnosed hyperthyroidism lasting under 2 months. TCR beta CDR3 regions were amplified from RNA. HTBI primers were used for first-round RT-PCR of the TCR CDR3. One entry per CDR3 protein, called by TCRdb with MiXCR from the multiplex PCR reads. In the table there are approximately 530,000 distinct CDR3 sequences, 16% of which are singletons. With 5 bases clipped from V and 1 base from J, the junction kept 7 bases outside the gene matches. The CDR3 is 16 residues long.

Sample: blood. This TCR was sampled from a woman aged 18-29 years with Graves' hyperthyroidism. J is TRBJ2-3 and V is TRBV12-3 or TRBV12-4; TRBD2 matches 9 bases. The CDR3 region is CASSPGLALGTDTQYF. The CDR3 DNA reads TGTGCCAGCAGTCCAGGACTAGCGTTGGGCACAGATACGCAGTATTTT.